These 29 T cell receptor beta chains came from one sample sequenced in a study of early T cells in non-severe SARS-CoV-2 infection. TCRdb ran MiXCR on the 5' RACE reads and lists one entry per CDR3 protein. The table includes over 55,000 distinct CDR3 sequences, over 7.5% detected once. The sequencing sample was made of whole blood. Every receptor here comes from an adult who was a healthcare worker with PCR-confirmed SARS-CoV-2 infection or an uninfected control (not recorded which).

The CDR3 DNA is TGCAGCGTTGAGACAGGCACAGATACGCAGTATTTT. The encoded protein is CSVETGTDTQYF. This chain connects TRBV29-1 to TRBJ2-3; D is perhaps TRBD1 (5 bases). The V end was cut by 3 bases, the J end by 1 base, with 5 bases between. Per the germline V gene, CDR1 is SQVTM and CDR2 is ANQGSEA. The CDR3 contains 12 residues.

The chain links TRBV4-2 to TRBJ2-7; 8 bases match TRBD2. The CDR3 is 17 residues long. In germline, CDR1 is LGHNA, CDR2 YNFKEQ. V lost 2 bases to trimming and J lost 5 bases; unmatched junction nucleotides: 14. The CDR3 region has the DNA TGTGCCAGCAGCCAAATCTTCACGGGAGGGCAGGAAAACGAGCAGTACTTC. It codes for CASSQIFTGGQENEQYF.

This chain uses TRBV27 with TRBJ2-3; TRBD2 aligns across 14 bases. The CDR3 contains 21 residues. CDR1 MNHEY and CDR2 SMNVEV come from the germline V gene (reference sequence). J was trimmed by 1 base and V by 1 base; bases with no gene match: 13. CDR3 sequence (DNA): TGTGCCAGCAGTTTATTCGGCTGGGGATTGGGACTAGCGGGGGGCACAGATACGCAGTATTTT. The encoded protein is CASSLFGWGLGLAGGTDTQYF.

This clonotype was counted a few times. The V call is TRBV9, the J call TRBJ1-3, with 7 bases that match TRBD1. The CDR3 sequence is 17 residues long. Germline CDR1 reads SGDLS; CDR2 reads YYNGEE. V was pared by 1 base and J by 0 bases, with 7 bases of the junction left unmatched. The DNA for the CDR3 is TGTGCCAGCAGCGTAAACCGGGACAGTCTCTCTGGAAACACCATATATTTT. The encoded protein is CASSVNRDSLSGNTIYF.

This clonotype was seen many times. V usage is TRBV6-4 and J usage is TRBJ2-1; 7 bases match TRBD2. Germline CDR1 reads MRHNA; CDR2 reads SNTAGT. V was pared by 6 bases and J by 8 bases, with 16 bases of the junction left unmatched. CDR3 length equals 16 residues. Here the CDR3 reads CASSDTPGVAGHEQFF. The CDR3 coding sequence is TGTGCCAGCAGCGATACACCGGGGGTAGCGGGTCATGAGCAGTTCTTC.

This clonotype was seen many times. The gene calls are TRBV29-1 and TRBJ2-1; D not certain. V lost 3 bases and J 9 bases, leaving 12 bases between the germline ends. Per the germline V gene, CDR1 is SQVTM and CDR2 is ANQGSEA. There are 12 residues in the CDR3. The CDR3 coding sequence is TGCAGCGTTGATCCCAGTTCAACTGAGCAGTTCTTC. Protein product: CSVDPSSTEQFF.

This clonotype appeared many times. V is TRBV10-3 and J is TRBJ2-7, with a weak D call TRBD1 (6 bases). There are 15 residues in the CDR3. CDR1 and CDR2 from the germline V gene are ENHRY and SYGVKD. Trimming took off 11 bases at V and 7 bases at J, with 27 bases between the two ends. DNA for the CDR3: TGTGCCTCAAACTCAGGGGACGGAGCGTCGGGGGAGCAGTACTTC. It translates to CASNSGDGASGEQYF.

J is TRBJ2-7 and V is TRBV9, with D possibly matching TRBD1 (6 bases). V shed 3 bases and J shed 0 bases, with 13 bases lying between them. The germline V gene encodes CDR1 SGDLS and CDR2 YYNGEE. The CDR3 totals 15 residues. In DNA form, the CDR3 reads TGTGCCAGCAGCGCCCGCTTGGACAGCTCCTACGAGCAGTACTTC. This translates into CASSARLDSSYEQYF.

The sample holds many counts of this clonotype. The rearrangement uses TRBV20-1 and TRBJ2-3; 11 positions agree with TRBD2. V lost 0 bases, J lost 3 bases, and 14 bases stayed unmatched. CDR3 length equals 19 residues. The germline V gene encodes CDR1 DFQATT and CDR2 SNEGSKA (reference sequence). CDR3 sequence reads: CSARDGASGRTTSTDTQYF. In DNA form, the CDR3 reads TGCAGTGCTAGAGATGGAGCTAGCGGGAGGACTACTTCGACAGATACGCAGTATTTT.

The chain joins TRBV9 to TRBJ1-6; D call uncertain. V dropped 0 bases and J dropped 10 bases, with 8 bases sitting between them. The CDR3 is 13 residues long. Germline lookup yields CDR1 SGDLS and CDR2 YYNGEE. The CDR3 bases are TGTGCCAGCAGCGTAGCGGCAGGATCACCCCTCCACTTT. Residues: CASSVAAGSPLHF.

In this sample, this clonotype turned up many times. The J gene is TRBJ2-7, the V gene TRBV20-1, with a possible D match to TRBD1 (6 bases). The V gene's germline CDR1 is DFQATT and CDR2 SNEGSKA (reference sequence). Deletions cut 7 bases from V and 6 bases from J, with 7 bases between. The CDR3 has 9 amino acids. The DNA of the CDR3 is TGCAGTGTGGGGGCCGAGCAGTACTTC. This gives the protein CSVGAEQYF.

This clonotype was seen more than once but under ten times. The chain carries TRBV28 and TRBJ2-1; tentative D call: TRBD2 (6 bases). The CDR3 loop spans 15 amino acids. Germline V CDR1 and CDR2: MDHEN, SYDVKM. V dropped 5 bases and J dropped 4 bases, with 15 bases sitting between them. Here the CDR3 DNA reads TGTGCCAGCAGTCCCCCGGGAGTAGGGTACAATGAGCAGTTCTTC. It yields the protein CASSPPGVGYNEQFF.

CDR3: CASSVGQGTNTIYF. CDR3 nucleotide sequence: TGCGCCAGCAGCGTGGGACAGGGAACAAACACCATATATTTT. The chain couples TRBV5-1 to TRBJ1-3, with 9 bases fitting TRBD1. This CDR3 comprises 14 residues. V lost 4 bases, J lost 6 bases, and 5 bases stayed unmatched. CDR1 and CDR2 (germline): SGHRS, YFSETQ.

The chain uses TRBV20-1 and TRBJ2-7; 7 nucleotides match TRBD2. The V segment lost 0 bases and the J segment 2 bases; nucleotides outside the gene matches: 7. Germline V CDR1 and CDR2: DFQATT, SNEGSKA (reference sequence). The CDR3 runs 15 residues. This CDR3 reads CSARDRQAGAYEQYF. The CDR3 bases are TGCAGTGCTAGAGATCGTCAGGCGGGAGCCTACGAGCAGTACTTC.

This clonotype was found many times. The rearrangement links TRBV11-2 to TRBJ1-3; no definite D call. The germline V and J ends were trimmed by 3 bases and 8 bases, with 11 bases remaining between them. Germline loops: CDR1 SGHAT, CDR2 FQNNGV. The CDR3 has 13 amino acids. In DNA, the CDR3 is TGTGCCAGCAGCTTGGACCGAGCGGACACCATATATTTT. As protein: CASSLDRADTIYF.

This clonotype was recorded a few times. The CDR3 bases are TGTGCCAGCAGCCCGCGACTAGCAAGTTACAATGAGCAGTTCTTC. Its protein is CASSPRLASYNEQFF. The chain has TRBV9 and TRBJ2-1; 7 bases are shared with TRBD2. Trimming at V came to 4 bases and at J to 4 bases, leaving 8 bases not matched to a gene. The CDR3 consists of 15 residues. From germline, CDR1 is SGDLS and CDR2 YYNGEE.

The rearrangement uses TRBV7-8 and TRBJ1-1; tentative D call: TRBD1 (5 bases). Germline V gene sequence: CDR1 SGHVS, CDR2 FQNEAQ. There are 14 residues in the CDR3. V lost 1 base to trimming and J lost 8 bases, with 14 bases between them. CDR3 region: CASSLVRKTEEAFF. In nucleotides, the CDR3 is TGTGCCAGCAGCTTAGTTCGTAAGACAGAGGAAGCTTTCTTT. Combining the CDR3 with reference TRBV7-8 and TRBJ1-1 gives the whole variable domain GAGVSQSPRYKVAKRGQDVALRCDPISGHVSLFWYQQALGQGPEFLTYFQNEAQLDKSGLPSDRFFAERPEGSVSTLKIQRTQQEDSAVYLCASSLVRKTEEAFFGQGTRLTVV.

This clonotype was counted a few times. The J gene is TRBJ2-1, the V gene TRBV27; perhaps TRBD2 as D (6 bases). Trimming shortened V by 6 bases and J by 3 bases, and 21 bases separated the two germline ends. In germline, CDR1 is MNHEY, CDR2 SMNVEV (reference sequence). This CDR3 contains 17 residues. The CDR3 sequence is CASSTGRGSGHYNEQFF. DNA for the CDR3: TGTGCCAGCAGCACAGGAAGGGGAAGCGGGCACTACAATGAGCAGTTCTTC.

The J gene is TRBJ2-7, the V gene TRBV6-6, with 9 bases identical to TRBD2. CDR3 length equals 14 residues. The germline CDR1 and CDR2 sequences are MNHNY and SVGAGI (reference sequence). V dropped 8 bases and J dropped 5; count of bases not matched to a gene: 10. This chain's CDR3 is CASADSGRSHEQYF. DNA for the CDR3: TGTGCCAGCGCCGATAGCGGGAGATCCCACGAGCAGTACTTC.

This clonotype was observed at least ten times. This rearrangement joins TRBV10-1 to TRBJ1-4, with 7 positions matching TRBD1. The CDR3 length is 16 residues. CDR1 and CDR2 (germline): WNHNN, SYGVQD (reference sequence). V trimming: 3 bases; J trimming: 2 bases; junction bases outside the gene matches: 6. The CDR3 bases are TGCGCCAGCAGTGATCCTACGACAGGGACTAATGAAAAACTGTTTTTT. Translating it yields CASSDPTTGTNEKLFF.

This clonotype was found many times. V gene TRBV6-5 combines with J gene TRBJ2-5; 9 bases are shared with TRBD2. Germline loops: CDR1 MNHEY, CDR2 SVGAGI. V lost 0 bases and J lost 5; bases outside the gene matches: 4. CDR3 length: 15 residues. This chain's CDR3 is CASSYSSGGLETQYF. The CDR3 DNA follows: TGTGCCAGCAGTTACTCGAGCGGGGGGCTGGAGACCCAGTACTTC.

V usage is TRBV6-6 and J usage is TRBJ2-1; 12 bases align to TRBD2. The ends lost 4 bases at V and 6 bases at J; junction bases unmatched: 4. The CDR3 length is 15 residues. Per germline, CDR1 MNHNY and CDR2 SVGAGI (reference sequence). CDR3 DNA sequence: TGTGCCAGCAGTTCCCGGACTAGCGGGATCAATGAGCAGTTCTTC. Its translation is CASSSRTSGINEQFF.

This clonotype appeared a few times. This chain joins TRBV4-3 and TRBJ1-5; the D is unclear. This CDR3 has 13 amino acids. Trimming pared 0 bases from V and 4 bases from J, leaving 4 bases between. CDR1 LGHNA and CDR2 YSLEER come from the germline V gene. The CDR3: CASSQDRNQPQHF. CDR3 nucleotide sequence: TGCGCCAGCAGCCAAGACCGGAATCAGCCCCAGCATTTT.

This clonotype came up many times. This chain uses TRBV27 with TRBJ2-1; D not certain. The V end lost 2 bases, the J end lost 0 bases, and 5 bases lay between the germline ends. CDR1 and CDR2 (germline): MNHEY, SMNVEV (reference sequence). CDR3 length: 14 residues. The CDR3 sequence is CASSLTSSYNEQFF. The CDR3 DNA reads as TGTGCCAGCAGTTTAACCAGCTCCTACAATGAGCAGTTCTTC.

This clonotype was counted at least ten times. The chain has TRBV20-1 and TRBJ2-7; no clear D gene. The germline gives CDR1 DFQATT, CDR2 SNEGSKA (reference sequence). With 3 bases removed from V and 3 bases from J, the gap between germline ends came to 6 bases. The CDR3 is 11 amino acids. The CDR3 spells CSARSIYEQYF. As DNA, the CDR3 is TGCAGTGCTAGGAGTATCTACGAGCAGTACTTC.

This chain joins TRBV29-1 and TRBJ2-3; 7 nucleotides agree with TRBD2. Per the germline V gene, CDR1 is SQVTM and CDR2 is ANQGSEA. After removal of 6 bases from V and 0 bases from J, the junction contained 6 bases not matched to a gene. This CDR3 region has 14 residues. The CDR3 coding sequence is TGCAGCGTCGAGCTTAGCGGGAGCACAGATACGCAGTATTTT. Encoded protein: CSVELSGSTDTQYF.

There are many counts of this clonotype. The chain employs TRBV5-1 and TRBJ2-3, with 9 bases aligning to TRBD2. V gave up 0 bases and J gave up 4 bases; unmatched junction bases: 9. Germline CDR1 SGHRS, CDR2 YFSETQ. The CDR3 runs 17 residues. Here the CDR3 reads CASSLARAGGLADTQYF. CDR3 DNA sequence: TGCGCCAGCAGCTTGGCCCGGGCGGGAGGGCTTGCAGATACGCAGTATTTT. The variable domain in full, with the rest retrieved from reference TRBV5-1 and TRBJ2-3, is KAGVTQTPRYLIKTRGQQVTLSCSPISGHRSVSWYQQTPGQGLQFLFEYFSETQRNKGNFPGRFSGRQFSNSRSEMNVSTLELGDSALYLCASSLARAGGLADTQYFGPGTRLTVL.

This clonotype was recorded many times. The CDR3 nucleotides read TGCAGCACCAGACAGGCGAACACTGAAGCTTTCTTT. Residues: CSTRQANTEAFF. The chain couples TRBV29-1 to TRBJ1-1; TRBD1 is a possible D gene (6 bases). Germline V lookup: CDR1 SQVTM, CDR2 ANQGSEA. Trimming removed 8 bases from V and 1 base from J, with 11 bases in between. The CDR3 spans 12 residues.

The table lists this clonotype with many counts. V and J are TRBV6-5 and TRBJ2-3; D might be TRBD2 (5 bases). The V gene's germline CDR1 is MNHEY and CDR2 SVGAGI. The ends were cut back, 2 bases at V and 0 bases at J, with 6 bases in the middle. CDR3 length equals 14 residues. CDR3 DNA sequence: TGTGCCAGCAGTTACCGCGGGAGCACAGATACGCAGTATTTT. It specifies CASSYRGSTDTQYF.